This T cell receptor beta chain was recovered during a study of blood T cell repertoires in COVID-19. This CDR3 has 15 amino acids. Germline CDR1 reads SGDLS; CDR2 reads YYNGEE. The germline V and J ends were trimmed by 3 bases and 8 bases, with 17 bases remaining between them. The data were produced by immunoSEQ multiplex PCR, yet TCRdb's version contains in-frame clones alone and is incomplete. The sample yields 85,000 to 120,000 clones, 76% seen once. The sequence was obtained from a man at least 80 years old with COVID-19, enrolled during active disease. The sample was peripheral blood. The J gene is TRBJ1-4, the V gene TRBV9; weak D call: TRBD1 (5 bases). The CDR3 loop reads CASSAQGYGREKLFF. The DNA of the CDR3 is TGTGCCAGCAGCGCCCAGGGATATGGAAGGGAAAAACTGTTTTTT.